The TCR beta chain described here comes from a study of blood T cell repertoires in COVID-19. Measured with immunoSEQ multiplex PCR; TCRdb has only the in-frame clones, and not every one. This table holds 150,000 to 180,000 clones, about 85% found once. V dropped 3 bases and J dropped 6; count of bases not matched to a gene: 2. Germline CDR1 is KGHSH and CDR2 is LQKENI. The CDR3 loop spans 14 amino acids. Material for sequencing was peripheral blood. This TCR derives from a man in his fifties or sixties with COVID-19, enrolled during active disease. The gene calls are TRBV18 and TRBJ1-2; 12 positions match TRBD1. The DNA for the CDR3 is TGTGCCAGCTCACCGGGACAGGGGGCGAATGGCTACACCTTC. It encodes CASSPGQGANGYTF.